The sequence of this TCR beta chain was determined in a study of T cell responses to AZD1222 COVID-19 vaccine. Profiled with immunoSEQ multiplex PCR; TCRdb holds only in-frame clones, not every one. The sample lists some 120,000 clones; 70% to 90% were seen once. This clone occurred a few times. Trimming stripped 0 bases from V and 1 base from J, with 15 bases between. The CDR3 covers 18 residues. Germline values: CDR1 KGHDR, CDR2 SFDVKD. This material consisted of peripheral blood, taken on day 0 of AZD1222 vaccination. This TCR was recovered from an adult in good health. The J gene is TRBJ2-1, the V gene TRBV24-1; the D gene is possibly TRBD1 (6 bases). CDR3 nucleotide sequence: TGTGCCACCAGTGATTTGCAGGGGCAGGGATATTCCTACAATGAGCAGTTCTTC. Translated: CATSDLQGQGYSYNEQFF.